The T cell receptor beta chain described here comes from a study of regulatory T cells in long-lasting Graves disease. Across the study: Graves' patients with a new diagnosis had received antithyroid drugs under 3 months.

General study results and limits: Favored usage of TRBV28, TRBJ1-2 and TRBJ2-5 was recorded in persistent disease. The TCR repertoire of persistent Graves' patients was less diverse than that of newly diagnosed ones.

Libraries of TCR beta came from iRepertoire HTBI primers plus Arm-PCR of CDR3 regions. Via MiXCR, TCRdb re-called the multiplex PCR reads, giving one row per CDR3 protein. Of 320,000 or so distinct CDR3 sequences in the sample, over 15% were seen once. As regards this clonotype: Its cognate antigen is unknown.

From germline, CDR1 is MNHEY and CDR2 SMNVEV (reference sequence). V was shortened by 0 bases and J by 2 bases, with 12 bases between the two germline ends. CDR3 length equals 16 residues. The time point: newly diagnosed GD, antithyroid drugs for less than 3 months. Extracted PBMC RNA gave rise to the TCR library. As collected, the peripheral blood samples measured 7 to 9.5 milliliters each and went into EDTA tubes. The sequence was obtained from a female donor with Graves disease. The sample consisted of peripheral blood mononuclear cells (PBMCs), taken at new diagnosis, from a patient treated with antithyroid drugs. The J gene is TRBJ2-3, the V gene TRBV27, with D possibly matching TRBD1 (6 bases). Here the CDR3 reads CASSLSTGTHTDTQYF. CDR3 nucleotides: TGTGCCAGCAGTTTATCGACCGGGACACACACAGATACGCAGTATTTT.